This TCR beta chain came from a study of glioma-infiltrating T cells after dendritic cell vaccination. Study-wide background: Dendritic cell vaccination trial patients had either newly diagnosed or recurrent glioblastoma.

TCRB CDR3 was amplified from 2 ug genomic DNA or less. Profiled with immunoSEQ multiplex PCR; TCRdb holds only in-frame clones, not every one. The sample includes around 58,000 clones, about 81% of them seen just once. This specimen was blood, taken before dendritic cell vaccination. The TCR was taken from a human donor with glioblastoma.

For the CDR3, the DNA is TGTGCCAGCTCACCCCAAAACAGGGGGAGGATGGAGACCCAGTACTTC. It is translated as CASSPQNRGRMETQYF. The chain is built from TRBV18 and TRBJ2-5; 8 bases agree with TRBD1. The trim removed 3 bases at V and 5 bases at J, leaving 11 bases unmatched. This CDR3 is built from 16 residues. Germline lookup yields CDR1 KGHSH and CDR2 LQKENI.